This T cell receptor (beta chain) was sequenced during a study of T cells in Graves' hyperthyroidism and ophthalmopathy. Findings and caveats of the study: Blood also contained most expanded thyroid clonotypes above 0.001. The model made its ophthalmopathy prediction, and onset followed a median approximately 7 months later.

For the diagnoses, clinical symptoms, serum thyroxine and TRAb, thyroid ultrasound and orbital computed tomography were used. TCR beta CDR3 regions were amplified from RNA transcripts. The TCR CDR3 first-round RT-PCR relied on the HTBI primer set. In TCRdb, the multiplex PCR reads were re-called with MiXCR into one record per CDR3 protein. The sample holds a few hundred thousand distinct CDR3 sequences, 40% to 55% seen once. Worth noting for this clonotype: Its antigen is not known.

The germline V gene encodes CDR1 SGHVS and CDR2 FQNEAQ. Losses at the gene ends were 5 bases for V and 5 bases for J; bases not matched to a gene: 5. The CDR3 is made up of 15 amino acids. The receptor comes from an adult woman with Graves' disease, either hyperthyroidism or ophthalmopathy (not recorded which). The chain combines TRBV7-8 with TRBJ2-2; 10 bases line up with TRBD2. The sequenced sample was peripheral blood or thyroid tissue (not recorded which). The CDR3 coding sequence is TGTGCCAGCAGCCCTAGCGGGAGAGGAACCGGGGAGCTGTTTTTT. It specifies CASSPSGRGTGELFF.